This T cell receptor beta chain was retrieved from a study of blood T cells in healthy people across ages (dated by TCRdb to the mid-2010s). Background for the entire study: In model experiments, roughly one uniquely barcoded TCR beta cDNA molecule per two T cells was captured by template switching. Donors were grouped into four age groups: young (average approximately 16 years), middle-aged (39), aged (about 60) and long-lived (approximately 82). Using the same blood draw, the study looked at two additional independent replicas of 1 million unique cDNA reads for two donors, one aged 18 to 30 and the other aged 80 or older. Donors of different ages were randomly distributed across sequencing lanes to avoid experimental bias. To track age-related changes in TCR beta repertoire diversity, the study relied on deep sequencing normalized with unique cDNA molecular identifiers.

General study outcomes and caveats: Because the CMV infection status of the donors was unknown, age-related changes in expanded clonotypes may potentially have been confounded. Estimates of total diversity from one million sequenced T cells were regarded as lower bounds and underestimates. Compared with the aged group, the long-lived group had more naive CD4+ T cells, fewer expanded clones and increased TCR diversity, a pattern suggesting age selection. Bulk unsorted PBMC profiling prevented conclusive comparison of naive and antigen-experienced compartments. As age increased, observed TCR beta diversity per million T cells dropped in a roughly linear way, and a significant reduction was already evident by age 40. A strong correlation was found between observed TCR beta diversity and the percentage of naive T cells measured by flow cytometry.

Preparation of the library involved 5' RACE. The sample was run on an Illumina HiSeq 2500. A second 7 to 11 cycle PCR used a sample-barcoded 5' primer and a J-beta primer mix. A unique molecular identifier was introduced onto each TCR beta cDNA molecule by a template-switch 5' adaptor carrying 12 random nucleotides. Each sample yielded at least 3 million CDR3-containing paired-end reads. The Mint cDNA synthesis kit, primed by a TRBC-specific oligonucleotide, was used to synthesize first-strand cDNA from all RNA. Following uracil-DNA glycosylase treatment, a first 18-cycle PCR with universal primers M1SS and BC2_uni_R was performed on all cDNA. Under the source paper's analysis protocol: For normalization, 1 million high-quality reads were randomly selected from each sample, with every read carrying a distinct molecular identifier. Instead of being binned into consensus sequences, reads with shared molecular identifiers were discarded. MiTCR, set to a Q25 quality threshold and the strictest error-elimination algorithm, was used for CDR3 identification, clonotype clustering and error correction. Lower-bound total TCR beta diversity was estimated with a nonparametric unseen species model using Euler transformation. The raw public reads went through TCRdb reprocessing: fastp at Q25, MiXCR clone calling, in-frame beta chains kept. Each entry merges the rows of one CDR3 protein and shows their most common DNA and genes. The V and J calls, along with clone size, are taken from TCRdb and not from the paper's own processing. Recorded for this sample are 700,000 or so distinct CDR3 sequences; 20% to 25% of them occurred a single time. The ten largest clones represent about 22% of the sample.

Donors were around 37 systemically healthy Caucasian individuals from Russia aged 6 to 90 years. Each donor gave about 9.2 milliliters of peripheral blood, drawn into EDTA-treated Vacutainer tubes. PBMCs were isolated by Ficoll-Paque density-gradient centrifugation, with at least 6.5 million obtained per sample. Total RNA was extracted from PBMCs with Trizol reagent, with at least 5 micrograms obtained per sample. For every donor, flow cytometry on a PBMC aliquot measured the percentage of naive CD45RAhigh/CD27high T cells. To note about this clonotype: This receptor's antigen is unknown. No base quality information exists; no much larger clone differs at one position.

Ends trimmed: V by 1 base, J by 4 bases; bases unmatched to a gene: 9. The CDR3 runs 16 amino acids, cysteine and phenylalanine included. Only the CDR3 region is kept as DNA, spanning 48 bases read in frame from base 1. The germline V gene (reference sequence) yields LGHDT for CDR1 and YNNKEL for CDR2. The sequence was collected from a man aged 65 to 85 in good health. Sequencing was done on a sample of blood. The V and J segments used are TRBV3-1 and TRBJ1-2, with 7 bases aligning to TRBD1. In nucleotide form, the sequence is TGTGCCAGCAGCCAAGGCAGTGTACAGGGGTTCTATGGCTACACCTTC. Translated, it gives CASSQGSVQGFYGYTF.